The 8 T cell receptor beta chains in this list originate from one sample, sequenced in a study of identical twins. MiXCR, applied by TCRdb to the 5' RACE reads, yields one record per CDR3 protein. The table has about 330,000 distinct CDR3 sequences, approximately 13% seen once. The same data also went into a second study, on yellow fever vaccine responses in identical twins.

Sequencing used CD8+ T cells sorted from blood. The receptors here all came from a woman between 18 and 29 years old in good health.

The sample holds many counts of this clonotype. The rearrangement uses TRBV12-3 or TRBV12-4 and TRBJ2-1; the D gene is possibly TRBD2 (6 bases). The V end lost 8 bases, the J end lost 7 bases, and 15 bases lay between the germline ends. CDR3 length: 13 amino acids. CDR3 DNA: TGTGCCAGCTATGACGGGAGTATGAATGAGCAGTTCTTC. This encodes CASYDGSMNEQFF.

This clonotype was seen repeatedly, ten times or more. The chain is built from TRBV7-6 and TRBJ1-1; 7 bases are a match to TRBD1. J gave up 0 bases and V 3 bases, and 1 base lay outside the gene matches. CDR1 and CDR2 (germline): SGHVS, FNYEAQ. The CDR3 totals 14 residues. The chain's CDR3 is CASSLDRMNTEAFF. CDR3 sequence (DNA): TGTGCCAGCAGCTTGGACAGGATGAACACTGAAGCTTTCTTT.

There are many counts of this clonotype. The chain's CDR3 is CASSHRQRAGELFF. In nucleotides, the CDR3 is TGCGCCAGCAGCCACCGGCAGAGGGCCGGGGAGCTGTTTTTT. J is TRBJ2-2 and V is TRBV4-1; D possibly corresponds to TRBD2 (5 bases). Germline lookup yields CDR1 MGHRA and CDR2 YSYEKL. V gave up 3 bases and J gave up 6 bases, with 11 bases separating them. This CDR3 region has 14 residues.

This clonotype was observed a few times. The gene calls are TRBV4-1 and TRBJ1-1; 8 bases fit TRBD1. V shed 4 bases, J shed 6 bases, and the junction held 7 bases outside the gene matches. Germline V CDR1 and CDR2: MGHRA, YSYEKL. This CDR3 is built from 14 residues. The CDR3 DNA reads as TGCGCCAGCAGCCCGGCAGGGGGCATGGCTGAAGCTTTCTTT. This gives the protein CASSPAGGMAEAFF.

Many counts were recorded for this clonotype. The chain is built from TRBV12-3 or TRBV12-4 and TRBJ2-1, with 11 positions matching TRBD2. The CDR3 is 17 amino acids. The V gene end was trimmed by 3 bases and the J gene end by 5 bases; junction bases not matched to a gene: 9. DNA for the CDR3: TGTGCCAGCAGTTTCTGGCTAGCGGGAGGTCGGCACAATGAGCAGTTCTTC. As protein: CASSFWLAGGRHNEQFF.

This clonotype occurred a few times. The rearrangement links TRBV7-9 to TRBJ2-7, with 8 nucleotides matching TRBD1. With 5 bases clipped from V and 3 bases from J, the junction kept 3 bases outside the gene matches. The germline V gene has CDR1 SEHNR and CDR2 FQNEAQ (reference sequence). CDR3 length: 13 amino acids. The CDR3 DNA sequence: TGTGCCAGCAGCGAGGACAGGGTCTACGAGCAGTACTTC. Translating gives CASSEDRVYEQYF.

The chain uses TRBV4-2 and TRBJ2-2; TRBD2 agrees at 7 bases. This CDR3 contains 15 residues. Germline CDR1 LGHNA, CDR2 YNFKEQ. Trimming cost V 0 bases and J 4 bases; bases outside gene matches: 2. The CDR3 sequence is CASSQDGRSTGELFF. For the CDR3, the DNA is TGTGCCAGCAGCCAAGACGGGAGGAGCACCGGGGAGCTGTTTTTT.

The chain carries TRBV10-3 and TRBJ2-1; 7 nucleotides align to TRBD2. V was clipped by 5 bases and J by 1 base; unmatched bases: 11. The CDR3 runs to 17 residues. In germline, CDR1 is ENHRY, CDR2 SYGVKD. CDR3 nucleotide sequence: TGTGCCATCAGTTTTGGGATTACGGGGGGATCCTACAATGAGCAGTTCTTC. Translated, it gives CAISFGITGGSYNEQFF.